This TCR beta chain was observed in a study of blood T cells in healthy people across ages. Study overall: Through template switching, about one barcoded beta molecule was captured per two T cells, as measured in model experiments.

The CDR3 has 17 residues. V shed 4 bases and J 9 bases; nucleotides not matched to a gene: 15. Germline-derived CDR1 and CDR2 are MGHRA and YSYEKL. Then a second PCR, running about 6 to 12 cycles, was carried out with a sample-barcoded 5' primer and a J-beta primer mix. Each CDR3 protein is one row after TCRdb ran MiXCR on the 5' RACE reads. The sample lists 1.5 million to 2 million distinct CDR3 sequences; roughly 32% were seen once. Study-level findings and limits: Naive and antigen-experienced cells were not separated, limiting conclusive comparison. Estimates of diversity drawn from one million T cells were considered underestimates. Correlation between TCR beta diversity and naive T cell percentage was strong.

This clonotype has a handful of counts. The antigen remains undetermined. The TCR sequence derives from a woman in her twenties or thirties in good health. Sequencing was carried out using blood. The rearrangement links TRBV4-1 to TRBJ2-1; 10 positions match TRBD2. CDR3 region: CASSRLYLAGEGGEQFF. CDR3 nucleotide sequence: TGCGCCAGCAGCCGCCTATACCTAGCGGGAGAAGGTGGTGAGCAGTTCTTC.